The rows below give T cell receptor beta chains drawn from one sample of a study of graft-versus-host responses after intestinal transplantation. No antigen has been identified for these receptors. Only in-frame clones appear in the TCRdb table, and some are missing; sequencing was by immunoSEQ multiplex PCR. Of roughly 100,000 clones in the sample, over 85% were seen once. Here the sequenced sample was unstimulated CD8+ T cells sorted from spleen or lymph node cells, taken before intestinal transplant. The receptors come from a human donor who received an intestinal transplant. Each CDR3 is given with its conserved first and last residue. The order of the fields is D gene, J gene, clone size, V gene, CDR3 protein, CDR3 DNA. A D gene is named only where the DNA matches it firmly. Clone size appears in some rows only: once, few, many, or a class for an expanded clone.

NA TRBJ2-3 NA TRBV4-1 CASSQTGPDTQYF TGCGCCAGCAGCCAGACAGGTCCAGATACGCAGTATTTT
NA TRBJ2-3 NA TRBV6-5 CASSLIGDTQYF TGTGCCAGCAGTTTAATCGGTGATACGCAGTATTTT
TRBD1 TRBJ1-2 NA TRBV4-1 CASSQGLGGYTF TGCGCCAGCTCACAGGGGCTGGGTGGCTACACCTTC
NA TRBJ2-6 NA TRBV9 CASSPRPGSGANVLTF TGTGCCAGCAGCCCTCGTCCGGGCTCTGGGGCCAACGTCCTGACTTTC
TRBD1 TRBJ2-7 NA TRBV27 CASRQTTGVPYF TGTGCCAGCAGGCAAACTACAGGGGTACCGTACTTC
NA TRBJ1-6 NA TRBV4-1 CASSQDLITASYNSPLHF TGCGCCAGCAGCCAAGATCTGATAACAGCCTCCTATAATTCACCCCTCCACTTT
TRBD1 TRBJ1-1 once TRBV2 CAKGGTGGLNTEAFF TGTGCCAAAGGGGGGACAGGGGGCCTGAACACTGAAGCTTTCTTT
NA TRBJ1-2 NA TRBV7-9 CASSLGASQYGYTF TGTGCCAGCAGCTTAGGAGCCAGCCAATATGGCTACACCTTC
NA TRBJ2-1 NA TRBV7-9 CASSLTNGQGSHNEQFF TGTGCCAGCAGCCTTACAAATGGACAAGGTTCCCACAATGAGCAGTTCTTC
TRBD1 TRBJ1-4 few TRBV19 CASTTGSNEKLFF TGTGCCAGTACGACAGGGTCTAATGAAAAACTGTTTTTT
NA TRBJ2-7 NA TRBV5-1 CASSLAGGSYEQYF TGCGCCAGCAGCTTGGCTGGCGGATCCTACGAGCAGTACTTC
NA TRBJ1-3 NA TRBV2 CASSETARGSGNTIYF TGTGCCAGCAGTGAAACGGCGAGGGGCTCTGGAAACACCATATATTTT
NA TRBJ1-4 NA TRBV11-2 CASSSLRGTNEKLFF TGTGCCAGCAGCTCCCTCCGGGGGACTAATGAAAAACTGTTTTTT
NA TRBJ2-7 NA TRBV5-8 CASSIDPTPYEQYF TGTGCCAGCAGCATAGACCCTACTCCCTACGAGCAGTACTTC
NA TRBJ1-2 NA TRBV7-9 CASSWGLLRDTNYGYTF TGTGCCAGCAGCTGGGGCCTTCTCCGGGACACTAACTATGGCTACACCTTC
NA TRBJ1-5 NA TRBV12-1 CASSSPRVGFYSNQPQHF TGTGCCAGCAGCTCTCCACGGGTCGGGTTTTATAGCAATCAGCCCCAGCATTTT
TRBD1 TRBJ2-7 NA TRBV4-1 CASSRTGTADEQYF TGCGCCAGCAGCCGGACGGGGACAGCTGACGAGCAGTACTTC
NA TRBJ1-3 NA TRBV27 CASSYAGPSRSGNTIYF TGTGCCAGCTCCTACGCAGGCCCCTCTCGGTCTGGAAACACCATATATTTT
NA TRBJ1-1 NA TRBV4-1 CASSQAGLNTEAFF TGCGCCAGCAGCCAAGCAGGGTTGAACACTGAAGCTTTCTTT
NA TRBJ1-1 NA TRBV14 CASSPQRNTEAFF TGTGCCAGCAGCCCACAAAGGAACACTGAAGCTTTCTTT
TRBD2 TRBJ2-7 NA TRBV13 CASSPGRDSGASYEQYF TGTGCCAGCAGCCCTGGTCGCGATAGCGGGGCCTCCTACGAGCAGTACTTC
NA TRBJ1-1 NA TRBV11-2 CASSFPWVGNTEAFF TGTGCCAGCAGCTTCCCCTGGGTGGGAAACACTGAAGCTTTCTTT
NA TRBJ2-1 NA TRBV27 CASSLSEGDEQFF TGTGCCAGCAGTTTATCGGAGGGGGATGAGCAGTTCTTC
NA TRBJ1-5 NA TRBV27 CASSLSPGYGEPQHF TGTGCCAGCAGTTTATCACCAGGGTATGGGGAGCCCCAGCATTTT
NA TRBJ2-1 NA TRBV27 CASSLNGGYYNEQFF TGTGCCAGCAGTTTAAACGGGGGCTATTACAATGAGCAGTTCTTC
NA TRBJ2-7 NA TRBV7-3 CASSRRQVHYEQYF TGTGCCAGCAGCCGAAGACAGGTACACTACGAGCAGTACTTC
NA TRBJ1-5 NA TRBV10-2 CASSEWGGQPQHF TGCGCCAGCAGTGAATGGGGCGGCCAGCCCCAGCATTTT
NA TRBJ2-7 NA TRBV9 CASSVTSDSYEQYF TGTGCCAGCAGCGTAACGTCCGACTCCTACGAGCAGTACTTC
TRBD1 TRBJ1-6 few TRBV7-9 CASSPLGQGAHNSPLHF TGTGCCAGCAGCCCGCTGGGACAGGGGGCACATAATTCACCCCTCCACTTT
NA TRBJ1-2 NA TRBV6-5 CASSYSTSRGHYGYTF TGTGCCAGCAGTTACTCGACGAGCAGGGGTCACTATGGCTACACCTTC
NA TRBJ1-5 NA TRBV5-3 CARSFYTHQPQHF TGTGCCAGAAGCTTTTATACACATCAGCCCCAGCATTTT
TRBD2 TRBJ2-1 NA TRBV4-1 CASSQGPAGLAEQFF TGCGCCAGCAGCCAAGGTCCCGCTGGACTAGCGGAACAGTTCTTC
NA TRBJ1-6 NA TRBV16 CASSHGDPPVRNSPLHF TGTGCCAGCAGCCATGGGGACCCGCCGGTCCGTAATTCACCCCTCCACTTT
NA TRBJ1-1 NA TRBV5-1 CASSLRVNTEAFF TGCGCCAGCAGCTTGAGGGTGAACACTGAAGCTTTCTTT
NA TRBJ1-2 NA TRBV4-1 CASSPAPGSFYGYTF TGCGCCAGCAGCCCGGCCCCAGGATCCTTCTATGGCTACACCTTC
NA TRBJ1-1 NA TRBV11-2 CASSLITGTSNTEAFF TGTGCCAGCAGCTTAATAACAGGGACATCGAACACTGAAGCTTTCTTT
TRBD1 TRBJ1-2 NA TRBV5-6 CASSFGTGAYGYTF TGTGCCAGCAGCTTCGGAACAGGGGCCTATGGCTACACCTTC
NA TRBJ2-7 NA TRBV13 CASSLRGYEQYF TGTGCCAGCAGCTTACGGGGTTACGAGCAGTACTTC
NA TRBJ1-2 NA TRBV28 CASSDTGGYTF TGTGCCAGCAGTGATACGGGTGGCTACACCTTC
TRBD2 TRBJ2-2 NA TRBV9 CASSAPPVAGYTGELFF TGTGCCAGCAGCGCCCCCCCGGTAGCGGGGTACACCGGGGAGCTGTTTTTT
TRBD2 TRBJ2-5 NA TRBV6-5 CASSPSGGLQETQYF TGTGCCAGCAGCCCAAGCGGGGGCCTCCAAGAGACCCAGTACTTC
NA TRBJ2-4 NA TRBV6-5 CASSYFKGDIQYF TGTGCCAGCAGTTACTTTAAGGGGGACATTCAGTACTTC
NA TRBJ1-1 NA TRBV29-1 CSVEGGISVNGNTEAFF TGCAGCGTTGAAGGAGGAATATCTGTAAACGGAAACACTGAAGCTTTCTTT
TRBD2 TRBJ2-1 NA TRBV7-9 CASLGGAVYNEQFF TGTGCCAGCCTCGGGGGGGCGGTTTACAATGAGCAGTTCTTC
NA TRBJ2-1 NA TRBV11-3 CASSLTGRSYNEQFF TGTGCCAGCAGCCTAACAGGGCGTTCCTACAATGAGCAGTTCTTC
TRBD2 TRBJ2-5 NA TRBV29-1 CSVALTNLAGVLQETQYF TGCAGCGTGGCCCTCACAAACTTAGCGGGGGTCCTCCAAGAGACCCAGTACTTC
TRBD1 TRBJ2-7 NA TRBV7-9 CASRGDRDYEQYF TGTGCCAGCAGGGGGGACAGGGACTACGAGCAGTACTTC
TRBD1 TRBJ2-3 NA TRBV7-6 CASSWTGEGDTQYF TGTGCCAGCAGCTGGACAGGGGAGGGAGATACGCAGTATTTT
NA TRBJ1-1 NA TRBV28 CASIPFEGFTEAFF TGTGCCAGCATCCCATTTGAGGGGTTCACTGAAGCTTTCTTT
TRBD2 TRBJ2-4 NA TRBV10-1 CAREGTGGIQYF TGCGCCAGAGAGGGGACGGGGGGCATTCAGTACTTC
TRBD1 TRBJ1-1 NA TRBV6-1 CASSDSGGNTEAFF TGTGCCAGCAGTGATTCAGGGGGGAACACTGAAGCTTTCTTT